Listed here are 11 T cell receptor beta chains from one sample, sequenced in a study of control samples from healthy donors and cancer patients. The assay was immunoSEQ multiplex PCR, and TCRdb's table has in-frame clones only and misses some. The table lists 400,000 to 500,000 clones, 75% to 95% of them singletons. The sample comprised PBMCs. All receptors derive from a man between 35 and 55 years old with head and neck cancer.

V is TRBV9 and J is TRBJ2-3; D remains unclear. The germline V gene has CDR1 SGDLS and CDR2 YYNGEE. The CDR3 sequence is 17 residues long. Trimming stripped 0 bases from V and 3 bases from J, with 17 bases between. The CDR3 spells CASSVARLSSGTDTQYF. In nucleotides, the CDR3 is TGTGCCAGCAGCGTAGCCAGGCTTAGCTCTGGGACAGATACGCAGTATTTT.

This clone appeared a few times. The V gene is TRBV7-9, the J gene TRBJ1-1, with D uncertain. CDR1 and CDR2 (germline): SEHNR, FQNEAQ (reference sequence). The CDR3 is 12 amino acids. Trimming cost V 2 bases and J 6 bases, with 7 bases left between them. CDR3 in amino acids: CASSLLRAEAFF. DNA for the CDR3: TGTGCCAGCAGCTTATTAAGGGCTGAAGCTTTCTTT.

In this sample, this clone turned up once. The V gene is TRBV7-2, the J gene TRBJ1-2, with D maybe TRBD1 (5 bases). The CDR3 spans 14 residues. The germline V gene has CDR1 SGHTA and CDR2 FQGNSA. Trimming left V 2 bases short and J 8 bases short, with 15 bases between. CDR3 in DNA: TGTGCCAGCAGCTTATCCTTCCAGGGAGGGGGCTACACCTTC. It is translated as CASSLSFQGGGYTF.

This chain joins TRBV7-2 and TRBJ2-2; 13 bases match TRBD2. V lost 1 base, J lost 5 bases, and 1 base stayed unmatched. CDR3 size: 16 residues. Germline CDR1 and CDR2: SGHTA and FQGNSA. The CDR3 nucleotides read TGTGCCAGCAGCTTAGAACTAGCGGGGGGGACCGGGGAGCTGTTTTTT. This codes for CASSLELAGGTGELFF.

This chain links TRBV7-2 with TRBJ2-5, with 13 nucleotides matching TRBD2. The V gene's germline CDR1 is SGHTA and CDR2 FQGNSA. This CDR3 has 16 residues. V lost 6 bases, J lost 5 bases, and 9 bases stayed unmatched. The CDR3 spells CASSWTSGGPRETQYF. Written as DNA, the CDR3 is TGTGCCAGCAGTTGGACTAGCGGGGGACCGAGGGAGACCCAGTACTTC. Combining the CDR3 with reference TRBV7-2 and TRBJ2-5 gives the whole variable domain GAGVSQSPSNKVTEKGKDVELRCDPISGHTALYWYRQSLGQGLEFLIYFQGNSAPDKSGLPSDRFSAERTGGSVSTLTIQRTQQEDSAVYLCASSWTSGGPRETQYFGPGTRLLVL.

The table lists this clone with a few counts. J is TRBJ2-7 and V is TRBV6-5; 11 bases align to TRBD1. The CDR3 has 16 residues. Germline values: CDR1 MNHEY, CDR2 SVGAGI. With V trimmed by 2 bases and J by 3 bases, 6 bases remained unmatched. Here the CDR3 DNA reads TGTGCCAGCAGTTACGCTTCCGGGACAGGGGGCTACGAGCAGTACTTC. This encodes CASSYASGTGGYEQYF.

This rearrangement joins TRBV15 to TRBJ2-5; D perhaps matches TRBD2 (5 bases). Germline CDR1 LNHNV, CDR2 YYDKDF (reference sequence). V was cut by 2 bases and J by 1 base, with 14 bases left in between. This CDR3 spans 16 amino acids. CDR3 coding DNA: TGTGCCACCAGCAGACAACCGATGGCGGGCCAAGAGACCCAGTACTTC. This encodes CATSRQPMAGQETQYF.

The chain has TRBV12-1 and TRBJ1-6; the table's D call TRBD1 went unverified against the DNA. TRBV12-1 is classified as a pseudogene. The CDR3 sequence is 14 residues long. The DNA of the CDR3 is TGTGCCAGCAGCCACAGGGATTCGGATTCACCCCTCCACTTT. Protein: CASSHRDSDSPLHF.

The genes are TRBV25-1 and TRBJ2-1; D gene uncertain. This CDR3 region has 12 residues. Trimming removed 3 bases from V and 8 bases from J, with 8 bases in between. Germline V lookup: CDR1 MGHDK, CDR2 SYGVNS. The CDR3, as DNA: TGTGCCAGCAGTGAGCAGTTATATGAGCAGTTCTTC. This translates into CASSEQLYEQFF.

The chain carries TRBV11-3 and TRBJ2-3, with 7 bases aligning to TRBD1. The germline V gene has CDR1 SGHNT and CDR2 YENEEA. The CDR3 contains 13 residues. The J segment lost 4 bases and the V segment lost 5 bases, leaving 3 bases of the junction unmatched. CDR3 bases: TGTGCCAGCAGCATAGGGACAGCAGATACGCAGTATTTT. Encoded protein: CASSIGTADTQYF. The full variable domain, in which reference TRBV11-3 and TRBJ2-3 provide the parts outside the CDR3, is EAGVVQSPRYKIIEKKQPVAFWCNPISGHNTLYWYLQNLGQGPELLIRYENEEAVDDSQLPKDRFSAERLKGVDSTLKIQPAELGDSAVYLCASSIGTADTQYFGPGTRLTVL.

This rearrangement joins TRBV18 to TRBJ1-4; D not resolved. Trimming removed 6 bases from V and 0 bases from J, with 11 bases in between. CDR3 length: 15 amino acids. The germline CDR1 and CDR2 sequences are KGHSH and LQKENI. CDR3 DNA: TGTGCCAGCTCCGGCAGCCGTTCAACTAATGAAAAACTGTTTTTT. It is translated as CASSGSRSTNEKLFF.